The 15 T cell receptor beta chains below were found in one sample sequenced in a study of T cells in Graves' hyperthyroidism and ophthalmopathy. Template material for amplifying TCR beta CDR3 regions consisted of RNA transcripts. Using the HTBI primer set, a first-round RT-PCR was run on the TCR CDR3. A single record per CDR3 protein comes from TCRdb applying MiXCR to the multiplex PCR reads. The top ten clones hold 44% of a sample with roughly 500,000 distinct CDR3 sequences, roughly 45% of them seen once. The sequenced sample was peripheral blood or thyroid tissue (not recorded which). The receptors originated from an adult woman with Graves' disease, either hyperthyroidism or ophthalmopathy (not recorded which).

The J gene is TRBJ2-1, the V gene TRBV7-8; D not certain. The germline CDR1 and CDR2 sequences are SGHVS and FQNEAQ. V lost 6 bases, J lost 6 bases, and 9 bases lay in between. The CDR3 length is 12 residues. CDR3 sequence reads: CASSPHRNEQFF. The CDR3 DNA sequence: TGTGCCAGCAGTCCCCACCGCAATGAGCAGTTCTTC.

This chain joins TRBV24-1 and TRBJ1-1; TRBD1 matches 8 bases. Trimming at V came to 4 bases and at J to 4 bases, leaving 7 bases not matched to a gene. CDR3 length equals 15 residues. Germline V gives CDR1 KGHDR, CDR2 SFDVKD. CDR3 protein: CATSDSGQGGTEAFF. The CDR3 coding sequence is TGTGCCACCAGTGACTCCGGACAGGGCGGCACTGAAGCTTTCTTT.

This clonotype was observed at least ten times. The CDR3 here is CASSLAGQGTYGYTF. The CDR3 nucleotides are TGTGCCAGCAGCTTGGCGGGACAGGGTACCTATGGCTACACCTTC. V usage is TRBV5-6 and J usage is TRBJ1-2, with 9 bases that match TRBD1. Trimming took 0 bases from V and 4 from J; bases not matched to a gene: 4. The CDR3 has 15 residues. Germline CDR1 reads SGHDT; CDR2 reads YYEEEE.

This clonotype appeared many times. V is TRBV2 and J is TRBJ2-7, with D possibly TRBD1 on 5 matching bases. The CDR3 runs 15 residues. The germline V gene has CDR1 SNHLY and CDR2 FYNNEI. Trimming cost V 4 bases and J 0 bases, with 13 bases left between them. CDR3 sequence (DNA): TGTGCCAGCAGTGCCCAGGGATTACACTCCTACGAGCAGTACTTC. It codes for CASSAQGLHSYEQYF.

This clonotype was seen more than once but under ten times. The CDR3 spells CASSQDPGHYGYTF. In nucleotides, the CDR3 is TGCGCCAGCAGCCAGGACCCGGGTCACTATGGCTACACCTTC. V and J are TRBV5-1 and TRBJ1-2, with D uncertain. The V end was cut by 4 bases, the J end by 3 bases, with 13 bases between. Germline V CDR1 and CDR2: SGHRS, YFSETQ. The CDR3 covers 14 residues.

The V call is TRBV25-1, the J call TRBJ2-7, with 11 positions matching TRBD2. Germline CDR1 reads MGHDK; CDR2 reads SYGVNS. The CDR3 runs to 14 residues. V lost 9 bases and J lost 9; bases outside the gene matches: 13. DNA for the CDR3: TGTGCCAGTTCGACTAGCGGGGACCTAAGGGTGCAGTACTTC. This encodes CASSTSGDLRVQYF.

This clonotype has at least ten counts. The CDR3 spells CASSVEGTGNYGYTF. CDR3 bases: TGTGCCAGCAGCGTAGAGGGGACAGGGAACTATGGCTACACCTTC. J is TRBJ1-2 and V is TRBV9; 9 bases are a match to TRBD1. CDR1 and CDR2 from the germline V gene are SGDLS and YYNGEE. The CDR3 consists of 15 residues. After removal of 0 bases from V and 2 bases from J, the junction contained 2 bases not matched to a gene.

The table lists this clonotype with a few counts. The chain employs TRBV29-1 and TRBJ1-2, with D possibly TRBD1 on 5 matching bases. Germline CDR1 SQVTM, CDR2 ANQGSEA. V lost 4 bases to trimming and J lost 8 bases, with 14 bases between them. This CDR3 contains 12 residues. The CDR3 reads CSVGAAGGGYTF. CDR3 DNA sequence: TGCAGCGTTGGGGCAGCCGGGGGGGGCTACACCTTC.

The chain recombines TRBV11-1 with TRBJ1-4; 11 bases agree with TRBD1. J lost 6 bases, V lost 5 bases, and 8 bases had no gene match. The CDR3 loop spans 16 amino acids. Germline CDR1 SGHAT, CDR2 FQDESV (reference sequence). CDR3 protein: CASSVGTGGWYEKLFF. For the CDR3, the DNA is TGTGCCAGCAGCGTTGGGACAGGGGGTTGGTATGAAAAACTGTTTTTT.

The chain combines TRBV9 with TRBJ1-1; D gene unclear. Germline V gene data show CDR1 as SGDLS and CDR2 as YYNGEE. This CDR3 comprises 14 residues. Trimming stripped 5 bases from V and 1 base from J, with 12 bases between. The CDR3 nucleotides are TGTGCCAGCAGTTACCGACATCCGAACACTGAAGCTTTCTTT. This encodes CASSYRHPNTEAFF.

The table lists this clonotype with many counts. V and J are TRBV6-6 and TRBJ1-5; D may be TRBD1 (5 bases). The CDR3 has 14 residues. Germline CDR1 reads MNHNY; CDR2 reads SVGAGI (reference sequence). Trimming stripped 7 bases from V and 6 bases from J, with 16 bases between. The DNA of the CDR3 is TGTGCCAGCACCGATTTCAGGGTAGGTCAGCCCCAGCATTTT. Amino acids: CASTDFRVGQPQHF.

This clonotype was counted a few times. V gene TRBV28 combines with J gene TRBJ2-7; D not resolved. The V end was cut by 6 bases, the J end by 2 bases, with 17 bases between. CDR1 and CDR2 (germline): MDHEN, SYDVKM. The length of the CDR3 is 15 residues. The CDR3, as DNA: TGTGCCAGCAGCCTACCAGGTTACCCCCCCTACGAGCAGTACTTC. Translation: CASSLPGYPPYEQYF.

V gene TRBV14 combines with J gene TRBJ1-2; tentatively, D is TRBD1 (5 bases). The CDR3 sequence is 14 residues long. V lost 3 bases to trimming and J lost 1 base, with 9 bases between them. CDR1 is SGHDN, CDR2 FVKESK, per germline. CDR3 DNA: TGTGCCAGCAGCCAGAGGGGTTATAACTATGGCTACACCTTC. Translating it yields CASSQRGYNYGYTF.

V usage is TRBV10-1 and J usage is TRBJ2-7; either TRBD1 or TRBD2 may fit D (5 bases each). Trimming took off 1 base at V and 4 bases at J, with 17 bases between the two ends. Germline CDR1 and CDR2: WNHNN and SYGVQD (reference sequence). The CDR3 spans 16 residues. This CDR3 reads CASSEYGVLGEYEQYF. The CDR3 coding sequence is TGCGCCAGCAGTGAGTACGGGGTGTTGGGGGAGTACGAGCAGTACTTC.

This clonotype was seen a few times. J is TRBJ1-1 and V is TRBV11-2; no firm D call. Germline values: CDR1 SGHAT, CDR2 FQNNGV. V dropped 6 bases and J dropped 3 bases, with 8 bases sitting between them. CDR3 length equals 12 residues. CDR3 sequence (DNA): TGTGCCAGCAGTCCTTTGTACACTGAAGCTTTCTTT. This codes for CASSPLYTEAFF.